This entry lists 15 T cell receptor beta chains sequenced from one sample in a study of blood T cell repertoires in COVID-19. This table comes from immunoSEQ multiplex PCR, and its TCRdb copy is limited to in-frame clones, with some not included. The sample consists of some 130,000 clones, around 84% of them appearing once. Sample: PBMCs or T cells enriched from blood (not recorded which). The origin of the receptors is a man aged 40-55 years with acute COVID-19.

CDR3 DNA: TGTGCCAGCAGCACAACAGGGGGAAACGAGCAGTACTTC. It encodes CASSTTGGNEQYF. This sequence joins TRBV6-5 and TRBJ2-7, with 8 bases aligning to TRBD1. The germline V gene has CDR1 MNHEY and CDR2 SVGAGI. V was clipped by 6 bases and J by 5 bases; unmatched bases: 6. The CDR3 sequence is 13 residues long.

V gene TRBV7-3 combines with J gene TRBJ2-5; tentatively, D is TRBD2 (5 bases). The CDR3 extends over 12 amino acids. Trimming cost V 4 bases and J 10 bases, with 13 bases left between them. Germline assignment: CDR1 SGHTA and CDR2 FQGTGA. The CDR3 sequence is CASSSEAGYQYF. In DNA, the CDR3 is TGTGCCAGCAGCTCGGAGGCCGGGTACCAGTACTTC.

The chain recombines TRBV5-1 with TRBJ2-5, with a possible D match to TRBD2 (5 bases). Trimming left V 5 bases short and J 3 bases short, with 14 bases between. Germline CDR1 is SGHRS and CDR2 is YFSETQ. The CDR3 is made up of 14 amino acids. The DNA for the CDR3 is TGCGCCAGCAGTCCTAGTCGGGGAGAAGAGACCCAGTACTTC. Encoded protein: CASSPSRGEETQYF.

The chain has TRBV6-1 and TRBJ1-1; possible D gene TRBD1, 5 bases. V lost 3 bases to trimming and J lost 10 bases, with 6 bases between them. The CDR3 spans 10 residues. The germline V gene encodes CDR1 MNHNS and CDR2 SASEGT. The CDR3 region is CASSDRAAFF. For the CDR3, the DNA is TGTGCCAGCAGTGACAGGGCAGCTTTCTTT.

This clone was counted once. V gene TRBV28 combines with J gene TRBJ2-5; TRBD2 might be the D (5 bases). With 3 bases removed from V and 4 bases from J, the gap between germline ends came to 9 bases. The CDR3 consists of 13 residues. In germline, CDR1 is MDHEN, CDR2 SYDVKM. CDR3 sequence (DNA): TGTGCCAGCAGTTTGCAAGGAGGAGAGACCCAGTACTTC. Protein sequence: CASSLQGGETQYF.

Written as DNA, the CDR3 is TGTGCCAGCAGCCTGGACAGGGCTGGCTACACCTTC. Translation: CASSLDRAGYTF. V is TRBV6-5 and J is TRBJ1-2; 8 nucleotides match TRBD1. V was clipped by 6 bases and J by 7 bases; unmatched bases: 4. Germline values: CDR1 MNHEY, CDR2 SVGAGI. This CDR3 contains 12 residues.

The chain links TRBV5-4 to TRBJ1-1; TRBD1 agrees at 7 bases. The germline V gene has CDR1 SGHNT and CDR2 YYREEE (reference sequence). The CDR3 runs 14 residues. Trimming took 1 base from V and 4 from J; bases not matched to a gene: 4. The CDR3, as DNA: TGTGCCAGCAGCTTGACAGGGGTGGTCACTGAAGCTTTCTTT. The encoded protein is CASSLTGVVTEAFF.

The V call is TRBV5-8, the J call TRBJ1-1; D gene uncertain. The CDR3 is 13 amino acids. The V and J ends lost 3 bases and 4 bases respectively, with 10 bases between them. Germline V CDR1 and CDR2: SGHTS, YDEGEE. DNA for the CDR3: TGTGCCAGCAGCTCGCGACGGGGCACTGAAGCTTTCTTT. It specifies CASSSRRGTEAFF. The variable domain in full, completed from reference TRBV5-8 and TRBJ1-1, reads EAGVTQSPTHLIKTRGQQATLRCSPISGHTSVYWYQQALGLGLQFLLWYDEGEERNRGNFPPRFSGRQFPNYSSELNVNALELEDSALYLCASSSRRGTEAFFGQGTRLTVV.

This clone appeared a single time. The chain carries TRBV6-1 and TRBJ1-2; possible D gene TRBD1, 5 bases. This CDR3 has 15 amino acids. Trimming pared 0 bases from V and 9 bases from J, leaving 17 bases between. Germline loops: CDR1 MNHNS, CDR2 SASEGT. The CDR3 spells CASSEATAGQSRYTF. In DNA form, the CDR3 reads TGTGCCAGCAGTGAAGCGACGGCAGGGCAGAGTCGCTACACCTTC.

This chain joins TRBV27 and TRBJ2-3; TRBD2 matches 14 bases. The CDR3 extends over 18 amino acids. CDR1 is MNHEY and CDR2 is SMNVEV in the germline V gene (reference sequence). After removal of 8 bases from V and 3 bases from J, the junction contained 13 bases not matched to a gene. The CDR3 DNA follows: TGTGCCAGCCGCCTTGGACTAGCGGGAGGACAAGGGACAGATACGCAGTATTTT. Its translation is CASRLGLAGGQGTDTQYF.

Comment on this clone: The sample has other DNA sequences that encode this CDR3 too. This chain joins TRBV6-5 and TRBJ1-2; D gene unclear. CDR3 length: 11 amino acids. Germline V lookup: CDR1 MNHEY, CDR2 SVGAGI. Between the trimmed V and J ends, which lost 4 bases and 2 bases, there was a span of 2 bases. CDR3 protein: CASSSNYGYTF. DNA for the CDR3: TGTGCCAGCAGTTCAAACTATGGCTACACCTTC.

The chain recombines TRBV6-5 with TRBJ1-5, with D possibly being TRBD1 (5 bases). The V gene's germline CDR1 is MNHEY and CDR2 SVGAGI. The CDR3 sequence is 15 residues long. With 6 bases removed from V and 0 bases from J, the gap between germline ends came to 12 bases. The CDR3 coding sequence is TGTGCCAGCAGCCCAGGGATCTATAGCAATCAGCCCCAGCATTTT. Translating gives CASSPGIYSNQPQHF.

The rearrangement joins TRBV5-1 to TRBJ1-1; 7 positions agree with TRBD1. The CDR3 length is 13 residues. J lost 4 bases, V lost 4 bases, and 4 bases had no gene match. Germline-derived CDR1 and CDR2 are SGHRS and YFSETQ. As DNA, the CDR3 is TGCGCCAGCAGCCCCGACAGGGCCACTGAAGCTTTCTTT. It translates to CASSPDRATEAFF.

The rearrangement links TRBV9 to TRBJ2-3, with 7 bases aligning to TRBD2. The CDR3 totals 16 residues. Germline CDR1 is SGDLS and CDR2 is YYNGEE. V trimming: 0 bases; J trimming: 2 bases; junction bases outside the gene matches: 6. Here the CDR3 DNA reads TGTGCCAGCAGCGTAGCGGGGGGAGGGGACACAGATACGCAGTATTTT. Protein: CASSVAGGGDTDTQYF.

The rearrangement joins TRBV19 to TRBJ1-1; a possible D gene is TRBD1 (5 bases). Trimming took off 4 bases at V and 1 base at J, with 10 bases between the two ends. The CDR3 is made up of 14 amino acids. The germline V gene has CDR1 LNHDA and CDR2 SQIVND (reference sequence). CDR3 DNA sequence: TGTGCCAGTAGTAAGGGGAGGGCGAACACTGAAGCTTTCTTT. This encodes CASSKGRANTEAFF.